The text below deals with one TCR beta chain. Sequencing used immunoSEQ multiplex PCR; TCRdb keeps in-frame clones, though not all of them. The data show about 670,000 clones, about nine tenths seen once. The data belong to a study of blood T cell repertoires in COVID-19. Background on the study: COVID-19 samples collected from the United States, Italy and Spain covered acute and convalescent phases. The cDNA or gDNA used as material had been derived from T cells, B-cell-depleted T cells, or PBMCs.

Material: peripheral blood. The sequence was collected from a young woman with acute or convalescent COVID-19.

CDR3 sequence: CAWRGTGNQPQHF. DNA of the CDR3: TGTGCCTGGAGGGGGACAGGCAATCAGCCCCAGCATTTT. The chain is built from TRBV30 and TRBJ1-5, with 7 bases identical to TRBD1. The CDR3 covers 13 residues. Germline-derived CDR1 and CDR2 are GTSNPN and SVGIG (reference sequence). V lost 3 bases and J lost 2; bases outside the gene matches: 1.